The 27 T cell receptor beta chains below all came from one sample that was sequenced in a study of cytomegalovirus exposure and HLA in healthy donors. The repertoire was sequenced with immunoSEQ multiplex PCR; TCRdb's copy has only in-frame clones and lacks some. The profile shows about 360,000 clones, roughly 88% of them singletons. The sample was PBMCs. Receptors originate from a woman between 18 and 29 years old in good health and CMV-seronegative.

The CDR3 reads CASSSPGQGGQETQYF. CDR3 sequence (DNA): TGTGCCAGCAGTTCCCCGGGACAGGGAGGCCAAGAGACCCAGTACTTC. The genes are TRBV28 and TRBJ2-5; 9 bases are a match to TRBD1. CDR1 and CDR2 (germline): MDHEN, SYDVKM. There are 16 residues in the CDR3. J was trimmed by 1 base and V by 4 bases; bases with no gene match: 7.

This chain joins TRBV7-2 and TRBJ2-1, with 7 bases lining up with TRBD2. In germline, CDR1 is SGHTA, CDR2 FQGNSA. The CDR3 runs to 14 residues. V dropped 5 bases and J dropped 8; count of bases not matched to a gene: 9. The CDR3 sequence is CASSPRSGNHEQFF. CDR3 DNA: TGTGCCAGCAGCCCCCGGAGCGGGAACCATGAGCAGTTCTTC. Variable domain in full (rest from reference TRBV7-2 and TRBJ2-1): GAGVSQSPSNKVTEKGKDVELRCDPISGHTALYWYRQSLGQGLEFLIYFQGNSAPDKSGLPSDRFSAERTGGSVSTLTIQRTQQEDSAVYLCASSPRSGNHEQFFGPGTRLTVL.

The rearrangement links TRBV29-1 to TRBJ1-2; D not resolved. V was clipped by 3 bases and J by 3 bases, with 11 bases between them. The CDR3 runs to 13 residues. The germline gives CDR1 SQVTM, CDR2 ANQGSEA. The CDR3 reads CSVDLGIHYGYTF. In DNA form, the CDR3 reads TGCAGCGTTGATCTCGGGATCCACTATGGCTACACCTTC.

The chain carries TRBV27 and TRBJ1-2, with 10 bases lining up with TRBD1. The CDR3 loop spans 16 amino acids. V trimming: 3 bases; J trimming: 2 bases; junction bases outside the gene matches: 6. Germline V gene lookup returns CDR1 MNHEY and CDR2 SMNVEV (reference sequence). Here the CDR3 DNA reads TGTGCCAGCAGTTTCCTACCGGGACAGGGGAACTATGGCTACACCTTC. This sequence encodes CASSFLPGQGNYGYTF.

The CDR3 sequence is CASSKDTSSYEQYF. CDR3 nucleotide sequence: TGTGCCAGCAGTAAGGACACCAGCTCCTACGAGCAGTACTTC. The chain is built from TRBV6-1 and TRBJ2-7; TRBD1 is a possible D gene (5 bases). The germline V and J ends were trimmed by 5 bases and 0 bases, with 11 bases remaining between them. Germline V CDR1 and CDR2: MNHNS, SASEGT. The CDR3 runs 14 residues.

CDR3 sequence (DNA): TGTGCCAGCAGCCGGGACAGCTATCAGCCCCAGCATTTT. Translation: CASSRDSYQPQHF. This chain joins TRBV7-2 and TRBJ1-5; 7 positions agree with TRBD1. Germline values: CDR1 SGHTA, CDR2 FQGNSA. This CDR3 has 13 residues. Unmatched junction bases numbered 3, after V lost 5 bases and J lost 5 bases.

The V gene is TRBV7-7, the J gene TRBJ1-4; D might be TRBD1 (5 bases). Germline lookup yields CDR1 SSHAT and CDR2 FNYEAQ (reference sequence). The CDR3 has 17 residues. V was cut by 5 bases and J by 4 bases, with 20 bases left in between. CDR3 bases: TGTGCCAGCAGCCATGTTAAGGCAGGGTGCGGTAATGAAAAACTGTTTTTT. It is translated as CASSHVKAGCGNEKLFF.

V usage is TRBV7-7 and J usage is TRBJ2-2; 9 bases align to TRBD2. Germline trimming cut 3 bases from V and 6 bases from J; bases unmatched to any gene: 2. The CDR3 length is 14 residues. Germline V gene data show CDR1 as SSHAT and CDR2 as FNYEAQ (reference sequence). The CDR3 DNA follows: TGTGCCAGCAGCTTTAGCGGGAGCTCCGGGGAGCTGTTTTTT. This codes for CASSFSGSSGELFF. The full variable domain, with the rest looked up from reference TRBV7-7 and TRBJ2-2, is GAGVSQSPRYKVTKRGQDVTLRCDPISSHATLYWYQQALGQGPEFLTYFNYEAQPDKSGLPSDRFSAERPEGSISTLTIQRTEQRDSAMYRCASSFSGSSGELFFGEGSRLTVL.

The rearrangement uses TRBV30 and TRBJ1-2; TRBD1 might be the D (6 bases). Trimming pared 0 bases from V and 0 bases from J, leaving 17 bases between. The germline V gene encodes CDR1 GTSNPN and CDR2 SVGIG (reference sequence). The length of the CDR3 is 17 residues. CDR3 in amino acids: CAWSVPKDRRSNYGYTF. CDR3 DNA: TGTGCCTGGAGTGTACCGAAGGACAGAAGATCTAACTATGGCTACACCTTC.

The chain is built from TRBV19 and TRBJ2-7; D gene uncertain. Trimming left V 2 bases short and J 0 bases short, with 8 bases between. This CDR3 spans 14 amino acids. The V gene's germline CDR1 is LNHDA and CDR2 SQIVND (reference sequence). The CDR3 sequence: CASSITPVSYEQYF. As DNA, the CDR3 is TGTGCCAGTAGTATAACACCTGTCTCCTACGAGCAGTACTTC.

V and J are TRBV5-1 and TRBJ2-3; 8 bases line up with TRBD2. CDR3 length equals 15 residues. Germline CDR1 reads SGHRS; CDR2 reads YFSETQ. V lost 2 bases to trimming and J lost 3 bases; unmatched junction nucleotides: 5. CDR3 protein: CASSFTGGVTDTQYF. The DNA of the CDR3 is TGCGCCAGCAGCTTTACCGGGGGGGTTACAGATACGCAGTATTTT. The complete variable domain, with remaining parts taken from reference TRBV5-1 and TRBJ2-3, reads KAGVTQTPRYLIKTRGQQVTLSCSPISGHRSVSWYQQTPGQGLQFLFEYFSETQRNKGNFPGRFSGRQFSNSRSEMNVSTLELGDSALYLCASSFTGGVTDTQYFGPGTRLTVL.

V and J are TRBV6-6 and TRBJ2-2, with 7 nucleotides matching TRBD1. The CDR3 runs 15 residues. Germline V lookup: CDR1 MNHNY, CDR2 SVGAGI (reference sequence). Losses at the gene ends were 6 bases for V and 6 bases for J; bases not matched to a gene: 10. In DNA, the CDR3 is TGTGCCAGCAGGACGACAGGGAGAAGGGCCGGGGAGCTGTTTTTT. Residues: CASRTTGRRAGELFF.

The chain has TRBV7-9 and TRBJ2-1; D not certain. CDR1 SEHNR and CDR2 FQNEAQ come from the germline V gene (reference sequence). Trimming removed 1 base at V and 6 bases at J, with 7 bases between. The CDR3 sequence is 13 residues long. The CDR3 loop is CASSLVISNEQFF. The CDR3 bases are TGTGCCAGCAGCTTAGTCATTTCCAATGAGCAGTTCTTC.

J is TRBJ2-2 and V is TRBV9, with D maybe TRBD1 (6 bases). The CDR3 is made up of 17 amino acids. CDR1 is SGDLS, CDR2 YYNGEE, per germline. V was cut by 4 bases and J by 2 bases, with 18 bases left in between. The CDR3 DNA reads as TGTGCCAGCAGCCTCCCGATGGGGACACCCAACACCGGGGAGCTGTTTTTT. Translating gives CASSLPMGTPNTGELFF.

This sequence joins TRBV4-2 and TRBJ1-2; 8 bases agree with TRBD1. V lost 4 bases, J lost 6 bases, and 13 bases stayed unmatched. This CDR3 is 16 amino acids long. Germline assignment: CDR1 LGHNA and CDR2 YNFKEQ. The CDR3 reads CASSRGTGGPFNGYTF. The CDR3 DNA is TGTGCCAGCAGCCGTGGGACAGGAGGCCCCTTTAATGGCTACACCTTC.

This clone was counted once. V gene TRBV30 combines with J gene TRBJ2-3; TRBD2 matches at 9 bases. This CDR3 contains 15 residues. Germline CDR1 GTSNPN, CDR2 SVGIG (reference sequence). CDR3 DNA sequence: TGTGCTCATGCGGAACTAGCGGGCGCCACAGATACGCAGTATTTT. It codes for CAHAELAGATDTQYF.

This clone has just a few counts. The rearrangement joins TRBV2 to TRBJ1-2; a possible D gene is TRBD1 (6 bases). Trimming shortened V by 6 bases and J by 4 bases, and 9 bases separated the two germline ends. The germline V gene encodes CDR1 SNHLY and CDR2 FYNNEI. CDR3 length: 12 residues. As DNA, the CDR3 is TGTGCCAGCAGCCCGACAGGCTATGGCTACACCTTC. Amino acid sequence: CASSPTGYGYTF.

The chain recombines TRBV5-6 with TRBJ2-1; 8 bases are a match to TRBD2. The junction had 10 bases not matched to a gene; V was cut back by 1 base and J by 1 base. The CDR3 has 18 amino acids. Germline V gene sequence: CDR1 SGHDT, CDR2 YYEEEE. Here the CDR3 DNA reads TGTGCCAGCAGCTTGTTCCCCACGGGGGGGATGTCCTACAATGAGCAGTTCTTC. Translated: CASSLFPTGGMSYNEQFF.

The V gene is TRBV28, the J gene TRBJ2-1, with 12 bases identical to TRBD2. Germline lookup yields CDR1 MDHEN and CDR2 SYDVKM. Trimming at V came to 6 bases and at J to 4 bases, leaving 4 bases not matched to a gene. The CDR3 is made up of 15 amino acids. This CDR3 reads CASSRLAGVYNEQFF. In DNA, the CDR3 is TGTGCCAGCAGCCGACTAGCGGGAGTATACAATGAGCAGTTCTTC.

Here the CDR3 reads CASSPIESATNEKLFF. CDR3 in DNA: TGCGCCAGCAGCCCTATAGAAAGTGCAACTAATGAAAAACTGTTTTTT. This chain connects TRBV4-1 to TRBJ1-4; D is undetermined. Trimming took 4 bases from V and 0 from J, leaving 12 bases between them. The CDR3 covers 16 residues. Germline V gene sequence: CDR1 MGHRA, CDR2 YSYEKL.

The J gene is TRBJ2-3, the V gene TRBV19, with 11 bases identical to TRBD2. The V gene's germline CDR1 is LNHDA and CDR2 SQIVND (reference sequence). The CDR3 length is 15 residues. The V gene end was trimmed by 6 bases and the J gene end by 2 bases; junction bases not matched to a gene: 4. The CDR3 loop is CASSRLAGPTDTQYF. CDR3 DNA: TGTGCCAGTAGCCGACTAGCGGGGCCCACAGATACGCAGTATTTT.

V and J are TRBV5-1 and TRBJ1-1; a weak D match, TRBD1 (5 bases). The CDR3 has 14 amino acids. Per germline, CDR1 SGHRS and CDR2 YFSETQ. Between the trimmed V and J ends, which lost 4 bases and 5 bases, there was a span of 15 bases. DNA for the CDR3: TGCGCCAGCAGCCCTTCCTGGGGGGATACTGAAGCTTTCTTT. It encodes CASSPSWGDTEAFF.

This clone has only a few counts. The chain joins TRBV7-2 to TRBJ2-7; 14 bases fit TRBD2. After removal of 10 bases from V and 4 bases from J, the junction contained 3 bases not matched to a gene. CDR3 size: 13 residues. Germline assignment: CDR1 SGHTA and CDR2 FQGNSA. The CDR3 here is CAKTSGGAYEQYF. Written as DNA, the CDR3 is TGTGCCAAGACTAGCGGGGGGGCGTACGAGCAGTACTTC.

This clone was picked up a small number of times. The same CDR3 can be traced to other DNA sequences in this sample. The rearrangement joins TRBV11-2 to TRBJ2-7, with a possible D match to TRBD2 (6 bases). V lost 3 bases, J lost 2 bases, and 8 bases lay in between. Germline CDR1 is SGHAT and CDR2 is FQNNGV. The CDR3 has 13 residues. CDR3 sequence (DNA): TGTGCCAGCAGCTTGGGACTTCCCTACGAGCAGTACTTC. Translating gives CASSLGLPYEQYF.

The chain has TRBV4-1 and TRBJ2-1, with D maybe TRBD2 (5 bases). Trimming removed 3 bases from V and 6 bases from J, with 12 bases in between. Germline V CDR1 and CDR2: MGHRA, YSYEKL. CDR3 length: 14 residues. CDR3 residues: CASSQRRDSNEQFF. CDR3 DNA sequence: TGCGCCAGCAGCCAGCGACGGGATTCCAATGAGCAGTTCTTC.

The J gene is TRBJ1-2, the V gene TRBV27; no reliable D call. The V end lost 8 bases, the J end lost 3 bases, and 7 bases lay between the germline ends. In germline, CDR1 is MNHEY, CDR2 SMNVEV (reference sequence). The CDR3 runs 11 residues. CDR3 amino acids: CASGLYYGYTF. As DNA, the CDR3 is TGTGCCAGCGGACTCTACTATGGCTACACCTTC.

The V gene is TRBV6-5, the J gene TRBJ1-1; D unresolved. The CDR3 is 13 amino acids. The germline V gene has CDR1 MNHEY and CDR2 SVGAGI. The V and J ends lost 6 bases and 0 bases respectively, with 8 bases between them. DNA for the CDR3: TGTGCCAGCAGGGAGGGTTTGAACACTGAAGCTTTCTTT. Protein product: CASREGLNTEAFF.